Shown below are 13 T cell receptor beta chains from a single sample sequenced in a study of blood T cell repertoires in COVID-19. Profiled with immunoSEQ multiplex PCR; TCRdb holds only in-frame clones, not every one. The sample holds about 170,000 clones; less than 80% are singletons and the top ten take around 17%. Sequenced material: PBMCs or T cells enriched from blood (not recorded which). These TCRs come from a woman aged 70-85 years in a cohort exposed to, infected with or recovered from COVID-19 (not recorded which).

Concerning this clone: A much more abundant neighbour one base away suggests this may be a read error. Other DNA sequences from this sample encode an identical CDR3 as well. The V call is TRBV10-3, the J call TRBJ2-7, with 11 bases lining up with TRBD2. The CDR3 totals 15 residues. Germline values: CDR1 ENHRY, CDR2 SYGVKD. With 0 bases clipped from V and 4 bases from J, the junction kept 2 bases outside the gene matches. CDR3 nucleotide sequence: TGTGCCATCAGTGAGTCGCTAGCGGGAGGTTACGAGCAGTACTTC. Translated: CAISESLAGGYEQYF.

The gene calls are TRBV28 and TRBJ1-4; TRBD1 agrees at 9 bases. There are 15 residues in the CDR3. J gave up 6 bases and V 5 bases, and 7 bases lay outside the gene matches. Germline values: CDR1 MDHEN, CDR2 SYDVKM. The chain's CDR3 is CASSTPGQGHEKLFF. The DNA of the CDR3 is TGTGCCAGCAGTACACCGGGACAGGGCCATGAAAAACTGTTTTTT.

This clone appeared once. This chain links TRBV19 with TRBJ2-6, with D hard to call. CDR1 LNHDA and CDR2 SQIVND come from the germline V gene (reference sequence). Trimming pared 8 bases from V and 1 base from J, leaving 15 bases between. The CDR3 extends over 16 amino acids. The CDR3 nucleotides read TGTGCCAGTTCCCTCCAGGCTGGGTCTGGGGCCAACGTCCTGACTTTC. Translated, it gives CASSLQAGSGANVLTF.

This clone was seen a single time. This chain joins TRBV27 and TRBJ2-5; 9 bases agree with TRBD2. Trimming took 5 bases from V and 5 from J; bases not matched to a gene: 6. The CDR3 length is 14 residues. CDR1 is MNHEY and CDR2 is SMNVEV in the germline V gene (reference sequence). CDR3 DNA sequence: TGTGCCAGCAGTATCGTGGCGGGGGGGGAGACCCAGTACTTC. Translated: CASSIVAGGETQYF.

This clone was seen a single time. The chain employs TRBV5-4 and TRBJ2-1; D is perhaps TRBD1 (6 bases). Trimming shortened V by 2 bases and J by 0 bases, and 6 bases separated the two germline ends. The CDR3 is made up of 14 amino acids. Germline loops: CDR1 SGHNT, CDR2 YYREEE (reference sequence). The CDR3 sequence: CASSLGGSYNEQFF. As DNA, the CDR3 is TGTGCCAGCAGCTTAGGGGGCTCCTACAATGAGCAGTTCTTC.

The chain is built from TRBV6-6 and TRBJ2-7; possibly TRBD2 for D (5 bases). The CDR3 spans 14 residues. V lost 0 bases, J lost 3 bases, and 9 bases lay in between. From germline, CDR1 is MNHNY and CDR2 SVGAGI (reference sequence). The CDR3 DNA follows: TGTGCCAGCAGTTACTCAAACGGGAACTACGAGCAGTACTTC. Translating it yields CASSYSNGNYEQYF.

The CDR3 DNA follows: TGTGCCAGCGGTCAGGGACAGGGCCGAGAAAAACTGTTTTTT. It codes for CASGQGQGREKLFF. The chain has TRBV6-5 and TRBJ1-4; 9 bases match TRBD1. CDR3 length equals 14 residues. CDR1 is MNHEY and CDR2 is SVGAGI in the germline V gene. V gave up 8 bases and J gave up 8 bases; unmatched junction bases: 9.

The V gene is TRBV28, the J gene TRBJ1-6, with D possibly matching TRBD1 (5 bases). CDR1 is MDHEN, CDR2 SYDVKM, per germline. V shed 5 bases and J shed 0 bases, with 11 bases lying between them. The CDR3 has 16 amino acids. The CDR3 bases are TGTGCCAGCAGTCCGCGGACATCCTCCTATAATTCACCCCTCCACTTT. This codes for CASSPRTSSYNSPLHF. The full variable domain, with the rest looked up from reference TRBV28 and TRBJ1-6, is DVKVTQSSRYLVKRTGEKVFLECVQDMDHENMFWYRQDPGLGLRLIYFSYDVKMKEKGDIPEGYSVSREKKERFSLILESASTNQTSMYLCASSPRTSSYNSPLHFGNGTRLTVT.

This clone was seen once. The genes are TRBV11-2 and TRBJ2-1; no definite D call. This CDR3 contains 14 residues. Germline CDR1 is SGHAT and CDR2 is FQNNGV. V lost 3 bases and J 2 bases, leaving 8 bases between the germline ends. The CDR3 reads CASSLSVPYNEQFF. The CDR3 DNA reads TGTGCCAGCAGCTTGAGCGTACCCTACAATGAGCAGTTCTTC. Filled out from reference TRBV11-2 and TRBJ2-1, the complete variable domain reads EAGVAQSPRYKIIEKRQSVAFWCNPISGHATLYWYQQILGQGPKLLIQFQNNGVVDDSQLPKDRFSAERLKGVDSTLKIQPAKLEDSAVYLCASSLSVPYNEQFFGPGTRLTVL.

V is TRBV5-8 and J is TRBJ2-1; TRBD2 aligns across 11 bases. In germline, CDR1 is SGHTS, CDR2 YDEGEE. The J segment lost 2 bases and the V segment lost 1 base, leaving 8 bases of the junction unmatched. CDR3 length: 18 amino acids. The CDR3 DNA follows: TGTGCCAGCAGCTTGTATACTAGCGGGGGATGGGCCTACAATGAGCAGTTCTTC. Translating it yields CASSLYTSGGWAYNEQFF.

This sequence joins TRBV5-1 and TRBJ1-2; D unclear. Germline loops: CDR1 SGHRS, CDR2 YFSETQ. Trimming removed 1 base from V and 2 bases from J, with 12 bases in between. The CDR3 totals 15 residues. CDR3 in amino acids: CASSLLPGNNYGYTF. Written as DNA, the CDR3 is TGCGCCAGCAGCTTGTTACCGGGGAACAACTATGGCTACACCTTC.

The J gene is TRBJ1-1, the V gene TRBV5-1; the D gene is possibly TRBD1 (5 bases). Trimming shortened V by 5 bases and J by 3 bases, and 14 bases separated the two germline ends. The CDR3 totals 14 residues. CDR1 is SGHRS, CDR2 YFSETQ, per germline. The CDR3 DNA reads TGCGCCAGCAGTGAATTCGGGGGGGACACTGAAGCTTTCTTT. It yields the protein CASSEFGGDTEAFF.

The chain has TRBV19 and TRBJ2-2; possibly TRBD1 for D (7 bases). With 11 bases removed from V and 1 base from J, the gap between germline ends came to 11 bases. The CDR3 totals 13 residues. Germline V gene data show CDR1 as LNHDA and CDR2 as SQIVND (reference sequence). This chain's CDR3 is CACRGVNTGELFF. CDR3 nucleotide sequence: TGTGCCTGCAGGGGGGTGAACACCGGGGAGCTGTTTTTT.